This is a list of T cell receptor beta chains from one sample in a study of shared clonotypes between healthy human individuals. The repertoire was sequenced with immunoSEQ multiplex PCR; TCRdb's copy has only in-frame clones and lacks some. In the table there are 2,500,000 or so clones, around nine tenths of which are singletons. The sample taken for sequencing was naive CD4+ T cells sorted from blood. The origin of the receptors is a man aged 18 to 29 in good health. Each CDR3 is given with its conserved first and last residue. The D gene is left open where the match is weak. Clone size is not always given. Where it is, it says once, few, many or a class for expanded clones.

clone_size j_call v_call d_call cdr3_aa cdr3_nt
. TRBJ1-2 TRBV10-2 . CASSETRGGNYGYTF TGCGCCAGCAGCGAGACCAGGGGAGGCAACTATGGCTACACCTTC
. TRBJ1-6 TRBV5-1 . CASSLNRADSPLHF TGCGCCAGCAGCTTGAACAGGGCTGATTCACCCCTCCACTTT
once TRBJ2-7 TRBV19 . CASARTGRAYEQYF TGTGCCAGCGCACGGACAGGGAGGGCCTACGAGCAGTACTTC
. TRBJ1-2 TRBV9 . CASSVVGAGGGYTF TGTGCCAGCAGCGTAGTAGGGGCGGGTGGTGGCTACACCTTC
. TRBJ1-4 TRBV9 . CASSASATNEKLFF TGTGCCAGCAGCGCCAGTGCAACTAATGAAAAACTGTTTTTT
. TRBJ2-1 TRBV7-2 TRBD2 CASSPGLGDNEQFF TGTGCCAGCAGTCCGGGACTAGGAGACAATGAGCAGTTCTTC
. TRBJ1-2 TRBV5-4 . CASGRVFGGYTF TGTGCCAGCGGGAGGGTCTTTGGCGGCTACACCTTC
. TRBJ2-7 TRBV7-8 TRBD1 CASSLETGAVYEQYF TGTGCCAGCAGCTTGGAGACAGGGGCCGTCTACGAGCAGTACTTC
. TRBJ2-4 TRBV29-1 . CSVEDRFRQVGTKNIQYF TGCAGCGTTGAAGATCGATTTCGACAGGTCGGAACCAAAAACATTCAGTACTTC
. TRBJ2-1 TRBV30 . CAWRLTGTPEQFF TGTGCCTGGAGATTGACAGGTACTCCTGAGCAGTTCTTC
once TRBJ2-5 TRBV7-2 TRBD2 CASSSEAAGGPRAQYF TGTGCCAGCAGCTCAGAGGCGGCGGGAGGGCCCCGCGCCCAGTACTTC
. TRBJ1-2 TRBV6-6 . CASSMPGTPKGYTF TGTGCCAGCAGTATGCCCGGGACACCCAAGGGCTACACCTTC
. TRBJ1-1 TRBV29-1 TRBD1 CSVASRGGTEAFF TGCAGCGTTGCTTCCAGGGGGGGGACTGAAGCTTTCTTT
. TRBJ2-3 TRBV28 TRBD2 CASSPAGGPSTDTQYF TGTGCCAGCAGTCCAGCGGGGGGCCCTAGCACAGATACGCAGTATTTT
. TRBJ2-1 TRBV4-1 TRBD2 CASSQAVLAGGAEQFF TGCGCCAGCAGCCAAGCCGTCCTAGCGGGAGGTGCTGAGCAGTTCTTC
. TRBJ1-1 TRBV18 . CASSPAGRAQHTEAFF TGTGCCAGCTCACCGGCGGGGAGGGCTCAGCACACTGAAGCTTTCTTT
. TRBJ2-2 TRBV12-5 TRBD1 CASDQGVTNTGELFF TGTGCTAGTGACCAGGGGGTTACAAACACCGGGGAGCTGTTTTTT
. TRBJ2-5 TRBV5-4 TRBD1 CASSSGQGSGETQYF TGTGCCAGCAGCTCCGGACAGGGGTCAGGTGAGACCCAGTACTTC
few TRBJ1-5 TRBV5-1 TRBD1 CASSVGQGNQPQHF TGCGCCAGCAGCGTGGGACAGGGCAATCAGCCCCAGCATTTT
. TRBJ2-7 TRBV5-1 TRBD2 CASSQRTSGSNEQYF TGCGCCAGCAGCCAGCGGACTAGCGGGTCCAACGAGCAGTACTTC
. TRBJ1-1 TRBV11-3 . CASSLRSQKATEAFF TGTGCCAGCAGCTTACGCAGTCAAAAGGCCACTGAAGCTTTCTTT
. TRBJ2-5 TRBV7-9 . CASSHRPQVGKETQYF TGTGCCAGCAGCCACCGGCCCCAGGTCGGGAAGGAGACCCAGTACTTC
. TRBJ2-7 TRBV19 TRBD1 CASSTNPGTGGDEQYF TGTGCCAGTAGTACCAATCCCGGGACAGGGGGCGACGAGCAGTACTTC
. TRBJ2-1 TRBV4-1 . CASSAIKGHQYNEQFF TGCGCCAGCAGCGCGATCAAGGGACACCAATACAATGAGCAGTTCTTC
. TRBJ1-2 TRBV19 . CASSLTGGSNYGYTF TGTGCCAGTAGTCTCACGGGGGGCAGCAACTATGGCTACACCTTC
. TRBJ2-6 TRBV28 . CASSAGFGANVLTF TGTGCCAGCAGCGCAGGGTTCGGGGCCAACGTCCTGACTTTC
. TRBJ2-3 TRBV5-1 . CASSLGDTDTQYF TGCGCCAGCAGCTTGGGGGACACAGATACGCAGTATTTT
once TRBJ1-2 TRBV7-2 TRBD1 CASSLQGARYGYTF TGTGCCAGCAGCTTACAGGGGGCGCGCTATGGCTACACCTTC
. TRBJ2-5 TRBV30 . CAWSVRRGETQYF TGTGCCTGGAGTGTACGTCGGGGAGAGACCCAGTACTTC
. TRBJ1-4 TRBV2 . CASSESPREKLFF TGTGCCAGCAGTGAGTCTCCCAGAGAAAAACTGTTTTTT
. TRBJ2-1 TRBV5-1 . CASSLGGQERQFF TGCGCCAGCAGCTTGGGAGGGCAGGAAAGGCAGTTCTTC
. TRBJ2-3 TRBV19 TRBD2 CASSIDPGWIAGSSTDTQYF TGTGCCAGTAGTATAGACCCAGGGTGGATAGCGGGGTCTAGCACAGATACGCAGTATTTT
once TRBJ2-3 TRBV7-3 . CASSLAPTDTQYF TGTGCCAGCAGCCTCGCTCCCACAGATACGCAGTATTTT
. TRBJ1-2 TRBV10-3 TRBD1 CAISMDRPNNYGYTF TGTGCCATCAGCATGGACAGGCCCAATAACTATGGCTACACCTTC
. TRBJ2-1 TRBV5-4 TRBD2 CASSPGTSGSYNEQFF TGTGCCAGCAGCCCAGGGACTAGCGGTTCCTACAATGAGCAGTTCTTC
. TRBJ2-7 TRBV29-1 . CSVGEGSSYEQYF TGCAGCGTTGGTGAGGGGAGCTCCTACGAGCAGTACTTC
. TRBJ2-5 TRBV5-1 . CASSSGGQGLETQYF TGCGCCAGCAGCTCCGGGGGTCAGGGTCTAGAGACCCAGTACTTC
few TRBJ1-5 TRBV6-6 . CASSYGEGREPQHF TGTGCCAGCAGTTACGGCGAGGGGAGGGAGCCCCAGCATTTT
. TRBJ1-4 TRBV5-6 TRBD1 CASSFGDRGEKLFF TGTGCCAGCAGCTTCGGGGACAGGGGGGAAAAACTGTTTTTT
. TRBJ2-1 TRBV27 TRBD2 CASSKAGGTSYNEQFF TGTGCCAGCAGTAAAGCGGGAGGCACCTCCTACAATGAGCAGTTCTTC
. TRBJ2-1 TRBV6-5 . CASSLSRGMGNEQFF TGTGCCAGCAGCCTTTCCCGGGGGATGGGCAATGAGCAGTTCTTC
. TRBJ2-7 TRBV2 TRBD2 CASVLEASGSGEQYF TGTGCCAGTGTCCTGGAGGCTAGCGGGAGTGGGGAGCAGTACTTC
once TRBJ1-6 TRBV6-6 . CASSGNSPLHF TGTGCCAGCAGTGGCAATTCACCCCTCCACTTT
. TRBJ1-6 TRBV30 TRBD1 CAWERGGGSPLHF TGTGCCTGGGAACGAGGGGGCGGTTCACCCCTCCACTTT
. TRBJ1-4 TRBV19 . CASRGRVGEKLFF TGTGCCAGTAGAGGCAGGGTCGGCGAAAAACTGTTTTTT
. TRBJ1-2 TRBV7-3 . CASSLTGNIGYTF TGTGCCAGCAGCCTAACAGGGAACATTGGCTACACCTTC
. TRBJ2-7 TRBV23-1 . CASSQPTGYGLCEQYF TGCGCCAGCAGTCAACCCACAGGGTATGGGCTTTGCGAGCAGTACTTC
. TRBJ1-3 TRBV30 . CAWARDFSGNTIYF TGTGCCTGGGCGAGGGATTTCTCTGGAAACACCATATATTTT
. TRBJ1-1 TRBV6-6 TRBD1 CASMSSGGATEAFF TGTGCCAGCATGTCTTCAGGGGGGGCCACTGAAGCTTTCTTT
. TRBJ2-7 TRBV12-5 . CASGLYPYLGHSYEQYF TGTGCTAGTGGTTTGTACCCCTACCTCGGGCACTCCTACGAGCAGTACTTC
. TRBJ1-2 TRBV6-5 . CASSGPGNGYTF TGTGCCAGCAGTGGGCCGGGGAATGGCTACACCTTC
. TRBJ2-6 TRBV2 . CASILRGTGANVLTF TGTGCCAGTATACTGAGGGGGACTGGGGCCAACGTCCTGACTTTC
. TRBJ2-7 TRBV29-1 . CSVERRREQYF TGCAGCGTTGAAAGGAGGCGCGAGCAGTACTTC
. TRBJ1-3 TRBV6-1 . CASSGEFGNTIYF TGTGCCAGCAGTGGAGAATTTGGAAACACCATATATTTT
few TRBJ1-1 TRBV9 . CASSPRLNTEAFF TGTGCCAGCAGCCCCCGGTTGAACACTGAAGCTTTCTTT